This T cell receptor beta chain was sequenced in a study of blood T cell repertoires in COVID-19. This CDR3 has 15 residues. Trimming at V came to 2 bases and at J to 3 bases, leaving 4 bases not matched to a gene. Germline CDR1 reads MDHEN; CDR2 reads SYDVKM. Using immunoSEQ multiplex PCR, the repertoire was profiled, and TCRdb retains in-frame clones only, with some absent. This sample carries some 52,000 clones, more than 75% of them seen once, and the ten largest clones take 25% to 30%. The specimen sequenced was peripheral blood. V usage is TRBV28 and J usage is TRBJ2-7; 10 nucleotides match TRBD2. The receptor was isolated from a human donor in a cohort sampled during active COVID-19. This CDR3 is CASSLILAGLYEQYF. The CDR3 nucleotides are TGTGCCAGCAGTTTAATACTAGCGGGGCTCTACGAGCAGTACTTC. Combining the CDR3 with reference TRBV28 and TRBJ2-7 gives the whole variable domain DVKVTQSSRYLVKRTGEKVFLECVQDMDHENMFWYRQDPGLGLRLIYFSYDVKMKEKGDIPEGYSVSREKKERFSLILESASTNQTSMYLCASSLILAGLYEQYFGPGTRLTVT.